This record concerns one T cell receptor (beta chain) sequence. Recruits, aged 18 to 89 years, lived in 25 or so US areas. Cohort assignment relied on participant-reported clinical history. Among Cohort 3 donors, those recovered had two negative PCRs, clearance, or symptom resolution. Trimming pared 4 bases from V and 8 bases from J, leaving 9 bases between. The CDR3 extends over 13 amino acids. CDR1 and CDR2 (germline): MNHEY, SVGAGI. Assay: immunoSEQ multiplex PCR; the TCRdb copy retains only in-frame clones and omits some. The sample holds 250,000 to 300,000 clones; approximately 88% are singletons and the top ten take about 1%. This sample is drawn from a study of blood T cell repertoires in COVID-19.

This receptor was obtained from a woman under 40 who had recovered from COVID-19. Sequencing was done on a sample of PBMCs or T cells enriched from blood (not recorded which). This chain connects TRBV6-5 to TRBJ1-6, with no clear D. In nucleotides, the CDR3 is TGTGCCAGCAGTTTCTCTCCCGATTCACCCCTCCACTTT. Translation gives CASSFSPDSPLHF.